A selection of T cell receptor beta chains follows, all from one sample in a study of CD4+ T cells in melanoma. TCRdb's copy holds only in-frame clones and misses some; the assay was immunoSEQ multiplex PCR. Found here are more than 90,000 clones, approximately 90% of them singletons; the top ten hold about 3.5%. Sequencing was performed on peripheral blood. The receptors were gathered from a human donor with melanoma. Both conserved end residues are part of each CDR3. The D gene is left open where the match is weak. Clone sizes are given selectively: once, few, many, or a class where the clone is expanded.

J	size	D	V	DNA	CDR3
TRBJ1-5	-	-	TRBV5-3	TGTGCCAGAAAGTCGGACGGCAATCAGCCCCAGCATTTT	CARKSDGNQPQHF
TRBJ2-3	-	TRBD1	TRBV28	TGTGCCAGCAGACAAGCCGGGACAGGGTACAGAGATACGCAGTATTTT	CASRQAGTGYRDTQYF
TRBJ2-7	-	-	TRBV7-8	TGTGCCAGCAGCTCCAATCGATCACCCTACGAGCAGTACTTC	CASSSNRSPYEQYF
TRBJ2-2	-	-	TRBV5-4	TGTGCCAGCAGCCTCGCGGGCGGGGAGCTGTTTTTT	CASSLAGGELFF
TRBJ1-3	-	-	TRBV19	TGTGCCAGTAAAGGTTGGGCTACTGGAAACACCATATATTTT	CASKGWATGNTIYF
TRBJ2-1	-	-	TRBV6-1	TGTGCCAGCTCCGGAGAGTCCTACAATGAGCAGTTCTTC	CASSGESYNEQFF
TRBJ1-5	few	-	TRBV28	TGTGCCATCCAACAGGGAACGGGCCAGCCCCAGCATTTT	CAIQQGTGQPQHF
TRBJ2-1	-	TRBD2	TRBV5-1	TGCGCCAGCAGCTTAGAACTAGCGCGCTACAATGAGCAGTTCTTC	CASSLELARYNEQFF
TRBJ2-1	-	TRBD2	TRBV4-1	TGCGCCAGCAGCCAAGAGGAGGCGGTAGCGGGGGTCAACAATGAGCAGTTCTTC	CASSQEEAVAGVNNEQFF
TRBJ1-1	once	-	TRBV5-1	TGCGCCAGCAGCCCGGGTCCGATGAACACTGAAGCTTTCTTT	CASSPGPMNTEAFF
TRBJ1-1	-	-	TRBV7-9	TGTGCCAGCAGCTTAGGTGAGTGGACTGAAGCTTTCTTT	CASSLGEWTEAFF
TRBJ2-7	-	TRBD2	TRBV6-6	TGTGCCAGCAGTTACCCCCCGGGACTAGCGGGCTACGAGCAGTACTTC	CASSYPPGLAGYEQYF
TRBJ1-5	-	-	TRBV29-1	TGCAGCGTCGGGACCCCCAATCAGCCCCAGCATTTT	CSVGTPNQPQHF
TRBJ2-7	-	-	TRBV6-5	TGTGCCAGCAGAGAACAGGGCTTGTACGAACAGTACTTC	CASREQGLYEQYF
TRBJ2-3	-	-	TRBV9	TGTGCCAGCAGAGGGACAGATACGCAGTATTTT	CASRGTDTQYF
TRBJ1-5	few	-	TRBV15	TGTGCCACCAGCAGAGAGTCGTGGAGCCAGCCCCAGCATTTT	CATSRESWSQPQHF
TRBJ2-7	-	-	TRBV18	TGTGCCAGCTCACCACCCGAACAGACCCACGAGCAGTACTTC	CASSPPEQTHEQYF
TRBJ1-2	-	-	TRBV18	TGTGCCAGCTCACCATCGCTCAGTGCCGGCTACACCTTC	CASSPSLSAGYTF
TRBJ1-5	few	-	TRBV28	TGTGCCAGCAGTTCACTCAGGGGAGGGGCAGAGCCCCAGCATTTT	CASSSLRGGAEPQHF
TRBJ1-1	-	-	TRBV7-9	TGTGCCAGCAGCTCACCCACGGGGATTGAAGCTTTCTTT	CASSSPTGIEAFF